Below, 22 T cell receptor beta chains from the same sample are listed, as sequenced in a study of OX40 agonist ivuxolimab in advanced cancers. The table came from immunoSEQ multiplex PCR; TCRdb's copy has only in-frame clones and leaves some out. The data show 48,000 or so clones, about 93% seen once. The material was CD4+ or CD8+ T cells sorted from blood, obtained in a trial of the OX40 agonist ivuxolimab. The source is an adult with an advanced solid tumor such as melanoma, head and neck, liver or kidney cancer.

The genes are TRBV19 and TRBJ2-7; 8 positions match TRBD1. The CDR3 is 15 residues long. Germline-derived CDR1 and CDR2 are LNHDA and SQIVND (reference sequence). The V and J ends lost 4 bases and 0 bases, in that order; junction bases with no gene match: 5. In DNA form, the CDR3 reads TGTGCCAGTAGTAGCCGGGACAGGCCCTCCTACGAGCAGTACTTC. Translated: CASSSRDRPSYEQYF.

V usage is TRBV27 and J usage is TRBJ2-7; 7 bases are a match to TRBD1. Looked up from germline, CDR1 is MNHEY and CDR2 is SMNVEV (reference sequence). This CDR3 contains 15 residues. J gave up 0 bases and V 4 bases, and 6 bases lay outside the gene matches. The CDR3 sequence is CASSSVGDSSYEQYF. CDR3 DNA sequence: TGTGCCAGCAGTTCCGTCGGGGACAGCTCCTACGAGCAGTACTTC.

This clone is a singleton in its sample. The rearrangement uses TRBV28 and TRBJ2-5; D gene unclear. CDR3 length equals 11 residues. The V end was cut by 2 bases, the J end by 3 bases, with 1 base between. Germline V CDR1 and CDR2: MDHEN, SYDVKM. Here the CDR3 reads CASSLEETQYF. For the CDR3, the DNA is TGTGCCAGCAGTTTAGAAGAGACCCAGTACTTC.

This chain uses TRBV25-1 with TRBJ1-6, with D perhaps matching TRBD1 (6 bases). The length of the CDR3 is 13 residues. The ends were cut back, 4 bases at V and 10 bases at J, with 11 bases in the middle. Germline V lookup: CDR1 MGHDK, CDR2 SYGVNS. The CDR3 here is CASSGGALSPLHF. The DNA of the CDR3 is TGTGCCAGCAGTGGGGGGGCATTGTCACCCCTCCACTTT.

The rearrangement joins TRBV5-1 to TRBJ2-3, with TRBD2 matching 10 bases. This CDR3 spans 17 amino acids. V shed 4 bases, J shed 2 bases, and the junction held 10 bases outside the gene matches. Germline lookup yields CDR1 SGHRS and CDR2 YFSETQ. The CDR3 sequence is CASSQGTSVQTTDTQYF. CDR3 nucleotide sequence: TGCGCCAGCAGCCAAGGGACTAGCGTTCAAACCACAGATACGCAGTATTTT. The entire variable domain, with the rest obtained from reference TRBV5-1 and TRBJ2-3, is as follows: KAGVTQTPRYLIKTRGQQVTLSCSPISGHRSVSWYQQTPGQGLQFLFEYFSETQRNKGNFPGRFSGRQFSNSRSEMNVSTLELGDSALYLCASSQGTSVQTTDTQYFGPGTRLTVL.

The chain has TRBV28 and TRBJ1-1; TRBD1 agrees at 8 bases. This CDR3 spans 14 amino acids. Germline CDR1 reads MDHEN; CDR2 reads SYDVKM. Germline trimming cut 6 bases from V and 4 bases from J; bases unmatched to any gene: 7. The chain's CDR3 is CASSIRGLSTEAFF. The CDR3 bases are TGTGCCAGCAGCATCAGGGGGCTGAGCACTGAAGCTTTCTTT.

This chain uses TRBV27 with TRBJ2-2; TRBD1 might be the D (5 bases). This CDR3 has 16 amino acids. The germline V gene encodes CDR1 MNHEY and CDR2 SMNVEV (reference sequence). Trimming took 6 bases from V and 3 from J, leaving 17 bases between them. The CDR3 sequence is CASRLLHGADTGELFF. The CDR3 coding sequence is TGTGCCAGCAGATTGCTTCATGGGGCCGACACCGGGGAGCTGTTTTTT.

V usage is TRBV6-6 and J usage is TRBJ2-1, with D perhaps TRBD2 (6 bases). Germline loops: CDR1 MNHNY, CDR2 SVGAGI (reference sequence). The V gene lost 4 bases and the J gene lost 5 bases, with 15 bases spanning the gap. The CDR3 runs 15 residues. The CDR3 DNA follows: TGTGCCAGCAGTTGGGTTGGCGGGGAGAACAATGAGCAGTTCTTC. This sequence encodes CASSWVGGENNEQFF.

The rearrangement uses TRBV5-6 and TRBJ2-3; TRBD2 aligns across 10 bases. The CDR3 extends over 15 amino acids. CDR1 is SGHDT and CDR2 is YYEEEE in the germline V gene. V shed 6 bases, J shed 3 bases, and the junction held 7 bases outside the gene matches. The chain's CDR3 is CASKASGGLTDTQYF. Here the CDR3 DNA reads TGTGCCAGCAAAGCTAGCGGGGGACTAACAGATACGCAGTATTTT.

The chain carries TRBV7-9 and TRBJ1-5; tentatively, D is TRBD1 (6 bases). The V end lost 3 bases, the J end lost 6 bases, and 24 bases lay between the germline ends. The CDR3 totals 18 residues. CDR1 is SEHNR, CDR2 FQNEAQ, per germline (reference sequence). The CDR3 DNA follows: TGTGCCAGCAGCTTGAGCCCAGCAACAGGGTGGATAGGTCAGCCCCAGCATTTT. This codes for CASSLSPATGWIGQPQHF.

The V and J genes are TRBV4-1 and TRBJ1-2; TRBD1 matches at 8 bases. The V segment lost 4 bases and the J segment 4 bases; nucleotides outside the gene matches: 8. This CDR3 is built from 15 residues. CDR1 is MGHRA, CDR2 YSYEKL, per germline. DNA for the CDR3: TGCGCCAGCAGCCCTTCTCGGACAGGGTCCTATGGCTACACCTTC. Protein: CASSPSRTGSYGYTF.

The chain couples TRBV5-4 to TRBJ2-5; 8 nucleotides align to TRBD2. The CDR3 extends over 15 amino acids. V was pared by 3 bases and J by 5 bases, with 9 bases of the junction left unmatched. The germline V gene has CDR1 SGHNT and CDR2 YYREEE (reference sequence). The DNA of the CDR3 is TGTGCCAGCAGCTGGGCGACTAGCGCGCGGGAGACCCAGTACTTC. Translated, it gives CASSWATSARETQYF.

The chain combines TRBV6-1 with TRBJ1-6; D perhaps matches TRBD1 (6 bases). This CDR3 has 14 residues. Germline V lookup: CDR1 MNHNS, CDR2 SASEGT. Deletions cut 7 bases from V and 8 bases from J, with 15 bases between. CDR3 coding DNA: TGTGCCAGCAAGCAGGGGAAAGGGGATTCACCCCTCCACTTT. Translation gives CASKQGKGDSPLHF.

The chain links TRBV15 to TRBJ2-7, with TRBD1 identical over 7 bases. Trimming took 0 bases from V and 3 from J; bases not matched to a gene: 2. There are 14 residues in the CDR3. The germline CDR1 and CDR2 sequences are LNHNV and YYDKDF (reference sequence). DNA for the CDR3: TGTGCCACCAGCAGAGATCAGGGGGACTACGAGCAGTACGTC. Translating it yields CATSRDQGDYEQYV.

CDR3 coding DNA: TGTGCCAGCCAGTTGCGGGGGGCCTACAATGAGCAGTTCTTC. Protein product: CASQLRGAYNEQFF. The rearrangement uses TRBV27 and TRBJ2-1, with 8 bases fitting TRBD2. The germline V gene has CDR1 MNHEY and CDR2 SMNVEV (reference sequence). The CDR3 has 14 amino acids. V was pared by 8 bases and J by 2 bases, with 5 bases of the junction left unmatched.

This chain uses TRBV6-5 with TRBJ2-2, with 7 bases matching TRBD1. V shed 0 bases and J 6 bases; nucleotides not matched to a gene: 4. The CDR3 spans 15 residues. In germline, CDR1 is MNHEY, CDR2 SVGAGI. CDR3 sequence (DNA): TGTGCCAGCAGTTACTCGGCAGGGGGTTCCGGGGAGCTGTTTTTT. Its protein product is CASSYSAGGSGELFF.

This clone appeared once. This sequence joins TRBV7-9 and TRBJ2-7; D uncertain. There are 13 residues in the CDR3. V lost 5 bases and J 3 bases, leaving 11 bases between the germline ends. Germline V gene lookup returns CDR1 SEHNR and CDR2 FQNEAQ (reference sequence). The CDR3 nucleotides are TGTGCCAGCAGCCCCCGGTTCGGCTACGAGCAGTACTTC. This codes for CASSPRFGYEQYF. The variable domain in full, with the rest retrieved from reference TRBV7-9 and TRBJ2-7, is DTGVSQNPRHKITKRGQNVTFRCDPISEHNRLYWYRQTLGQGPEFLTYFQNEAQLEKSRLLSDRFSAERPKGSFSTLEIQRTEQGDSAMYLCASSPRFGYEQYFGPGTRLTVT.

This CDR3 is CASSSDRGREQYF. In nucleotides, the CDR3 is TGTGCCAGCAGTTCTGACAGGGGACGCGAGCAGTACTTC. The gene calls are TRBV27 and TRBJ2-7, with 8 bases identical to TRBD1. Germline-derived CDR1 and CDR2 are MNHEY and SMNVEV (reference sequence). This CDR3 contains 13 residues. V lost 4 bases to trimming and J lost 6 bases; unmatched junction nucleotides: 5.

The chain carries TRBV2 and TRBJ2-2; weak D call: TRBD1 (6 bases). Germline lookup yields CDR1 SNHLY and CDR2 FYNNEI. This CDR3 has 13 residues. With 3 bases removed from V and 5 bases from J, the gap between germline ends came to 7 bases. The CDR3 sequence is CASSERGTGELFF. As DNA, the CDR3 is TGTGCCAGCAGTGAGAGGGGGACCGGGGAGCTGTTTTTT.

This chain connects TRBV19 to TRBJ1-1; TRBD1 is a possible D gene (6 bases). The CDR3 covers 11 residues. Germline lookup yields CDR1 LNHDA and CDR2 SQIVND (reference sequence). The V end was cut by 7 bases, the J end by 6 bases, with 9 bases between. CDR3 residues: CASKGEPEAFF. The CDR3 nucleotides are TGTGCCAGTAAGGGGGAACCTGAAGCTTTCTTT.

This chain connects TRBV7-9 to TRBJ1-1; the match to TRBD1 covers 10 bases. Germline CDR1 is SEHNR and CDR2 is FQNEAQ (reference sequence). The CDR3 runs to 14 residues. The V and J ends lost 5 bases and 4 bases, in that order; junction bases with no gene match: 4. CDR3: CASSTRQGATEAFF. CDR3 nucleotide sequence: TGTGCCAGCAGCACCCGACAGGGGGCCACTGAAGCTTTCTTT. The full variable domain, completed using reference TRBV7-9 and TRBJ1-1, is DTGVSQNPRHKITKRGQNVTFRCDPISEHNRLYWYRQTLGQGPEFLTYFQNEAQLEKSRLLSDRFSAERPKGSFSTLEIQRTEQGDSAMYLCASSTRQGATEAFFGQGTRLTVV.

This chain joins TRBV27 and TRBJ2-7; D ambiguous. The CDR3 runs 13 residues. The V end was cut by 5 bases, the J end by 0 bases, with 8 bases between. CDR1 and CDR2 from the germline V gene are MNHEY and SMNVEV (reference sequence). CDR3 sequence: CASSPLSSYEQYF. CDR3 nucleotides: TGTGCCAGCAGTCCGCTTAGCTCCTACGAGCAGTACTTC.